This TCR beta chain was found in a study of T cell changes during pregnancy in multiple sclerosis. This clone was seen only once. Clones were read by immunoSEQ multiplex PCR, and TCRdb kept only the in-frame ones, dropping some. The sample lists roughly 80,000 clones; 93% were seen once. The CDR3 contains 13 residues. V was shortened by 5 bases and J by 5 bases, with 15 bases between the two germline ends. CDR1 and CDR2 from the germline V gene are GTSNPN and SVGIG (reference sequence). The source is a female donor with multiple sclerosis, enrolled in a pregnancy study. This sequence joins TRBV30 and TRBJ1-2; a weak D match, TRBD1 (5 bases). Sample: peripheral blood, taken in the second trimester of pregnancy. DNA for the CDR3: TGTGCCTGGGGACCGGGGGGGAGATATGGCTACACCTTC. Its protein is CAWGPGGRYGYTF.